This passage covers 19 T cell receptor beta chains from one sample sequenced in a study of blood T cell repertoires in COVID-19. Only in-frame clones appear in the TCRdb table, and some are missing; sequencing was by immunoSEQ multiplex PCR. The data show 340,000 or so clones, with over 75% seen just once and 1% held by the top ten. Sequencing input: peripheral blood. The receptors were sampled from a middle-aged man with active or convalescent COVID-19.

V usage is TRBV28 and J usage is TRBJ1-5; weak D call: TRBD1 (5 bases). The CDR3 is 15 amino acids. Germline CDR1 and CDR2: MDHEN and SYDVKM. The V end was cut by 7 bases, the J end by 2 bases, with 15 bases between. CDR3 sequence (DNA): TGTGCCAGCATAAGGCTGGGGGAGGGCAATCAGCCCCAGCATTTT. This encodes CASIRLGEGNQPQHF.

V gene TRBV7-2 combines with J gene TRBJ2-3, with 15 bases lining up with TRBD2. There are 18 residues in the CDR3. The germline CDR1 and CDR2 sequences are SGHTA and FQGNSA. V dropped 5 bases and J dropped 3; count of bases not matched to a gene: 9. In DNA form, the CDR3 reads TGTGCCAGCAGCCCTTTCGGACTAGCGGGAGGGGAGACAGATACGCAGTATTTT. Its protein is CASSPFGLAGGETDTQYF.

The chain joins TRBV7-3 to TRBJ1-1; tentative D call: TRBD1 (5 bases). In germline, CDR1 is SGHTA, CDR2 FQGTGA. V was cut by 5 bases and J by 1 base, with 8 bases left in between. The CDR3 has 13 residues. The CDR3 DNA sequence: TGTGCCAGCAGCCAAGGACAGAACACTGAAGCTTTCTTT. The encoded protein is CASSQGQNTEAFF.

This chain links TRBV5-8 with TRBJ2-7, with 8 bases identical to TRBD1. Germline lookup yields CDR1 SGHTS and CDR2 YDEGEE. The CDR3 covers 16 residues. V lost 4 bases and J lost 7; bases outside the gene matches: 16. The CDR3 loop is CASSTLRGPLADEQYF. DNA for the CDR3: TGTGCCAGCAGCACCCTCAGGGGGCCCTTGGCTGATGAGCAGTACTTC.

The chain carries TRBV7-3 and TRBJ1-1; D gene ambiguous. V was shortened by 5 bases and J by 4 bases, with 14 bases between the two germline ends. There are 14 residues in the CDR3. Germline loops: CDR1 SGHTA, CDR2 FQGTGA. The chain's CDR3 is CASSPDRLSTEAFF. DNA for the CDR3: TGTGCCAGCAGCCCCGATAGATTATCCACTGAAGCTTTCTTT.

V gene TRBV5-1 combines with J gene TRBJ1-3; 7 positions match TRBD1. Looked up from germline, CDR1 is SGHRS and CDR2 is YFSETQ. V was pared by 4 bases and J by 4 bases, with 8 bases of the junction left unmatched. The CDR3 totals 15 residues. The CDR3 region is CASSDRTGEGNTIYF. The CDR3 DNA follows: TGCGCCAGCAGCGATCGGACAGGCGAGGGAAACACCATATATTTT.

The genes are TRBV7-2 and TRBJ1-1; D is uncertain. V was clipped by 5 bases and J by 6 bases, with 10 bases between them. Germline V lookup: CDR1 SGHTA, CDR2 FQGNSA. CDR3 length: 12 amino acids. Here the CDR3 DNA reads TGTGCCAGCAGCGGAGTATTCCCTGAAGCTTTCTTT. This translates into CASSGVFPEAFF.

Of note for this clone: Other DNA sequences from this sample encode an identical CDR3 as well. V and J are TRBV30 and TRBJ1-2, with D hard to call. The CDR3 extends over 12 amino acids. Trimming cost V 0 bases and J 5 bases, with 7 bases left between them. CDR1 is GTSNPN and CDR2 is SVGIG in the germline V gene (reference sequence). CDR3 DNA: TGTGCCTGGAGTGTAACGGGGTATGGCTACACCTTC. This encodes CAWSVTGYGYTF.

V and J are TRBV10-3 and TRBJ2-3, with TRBD2 identical over 12 bases. The CDR3 contains 16 residues. The germline V gene encodes CDR1 ENHRY and CDR2 SYGVKD. The ends lost 4 bases at V and 3 bases at J; junction bases unmatched: 5. CDR3 sequence reads: CAISAPTSGGTDTQYF. The CDR3 bases are TGTGCCATCAGTGCCCCGACTAGCGGGGGAACAGATACGCAGTATTTT.

The chain joins TRBV6-1 to TRBJ1-5; maybe TRBD1 (5 bases). Trimming removed 4 bases from V and 1 base from J, with 14 bases in between. The germline CDR1 and CDR2 sequences are MNHNS and SASEGT. This CDR3 comprises 16 residues. The CDR3 bases are TGTGCCAGCAGTGGCTTTGGGGGGAGAAGCAATCAGCCCCAGCATTTT. It codes for CASSGFGGRSNQPQHF.

The chain carries TRBV5-1 and TRBJ1-1, with D unresolved. Trimming cost V 0 bases and J 3 bases, with 9 bases left between them. The CDR3 extends over 14 amino acids. The germline gives CDR1 SGHRS, CDR2 YFSETQ. CDR3 nucleotide sequence: TGCGCCAGCAGCTTGGCCGTGGTAGACACTGAAGCTTTCTTT. Its protein product is CASSLAVVDTEAFF.

The rearrangement uses TRBV11-2 and TRBJ1-5; TRBD1 matches at 8 bases. Germline assignment: CDR1 SGHAT and CDR2 FQNNGV. The CDR3 consists of 15 residues. Losses at the gene ends were 0 bases for V and 3 bases for J; bases not matched to a gene: 1. The CDR3 DNA sequence: TGTGCCAGCAGCTTAGACAGGGGGCCCAATCAGCCCCAGCATTTT. It yields the protein CASSLDRGPNQPQHF.

This chain joins TRBV9 and TRBJ2-2; no clear D. In germline, CDR1 is SGDLS, CDR2 YYNGEE. V was clipped by 2 bases and J by 2 bases, with 4 bases between them. CDR3 length: 13 amino acids. CDR3 loop: CASSVYNTGELFF. The CDR3 DNA sequence: TGTGCCAGCAGCGTTTATAACACCGGGGAGCTGTTTTTT.

V usage is TRBV11-2 and J usage is TRBJ2-3, with D maybe TRBD1 (6 bases). Trimming left V 0 bases short and J 6 bases short, with 7 bases between. In germline, CDR1 is SGHAT, CDR2 FQNNGV. CDR3 length: 13 amino acids. Here the CDR3 DNA reads TGTGCCAGCAGCTTAGATAGGGGGGATACGCAGTATTTT. Translation: CASSLDRGDTQYF.

The chain combines TRBV27 with TRBJ1-2, with TRBD1 matching over 7 bases. The length of the CDR3 is 15 residues. The junction had 8 bases not matched to a gene; V was cut back by 5 bases and J by 2 bases. Germline values: CDR1 MNHEY, CDR2 SMNVEV (reference sequence). This chain's CDR3 is CASSRGRGENYGYTF. For the CDR3, the DNA is TGTGCCAGCAGTAGGGGCAGGGGGGAGAACTATGGCTACACCTTC.

The chain uses TRBV6-1 and TRBJ1-2; D call uncertain. V was shortened by 0 bases and J by 0 bases, with 11 bases between the two germline ends. Germline V CDR1 and CDR2: MNHNS, SASEGT. The CDR3 sequence is 16 residues long. DNA for the CDR3: TGTGCCAGCAGTGAAGCGCTTACAGAAGCTAACTATGGCTACACCTTC. It is translated as CASSEALTEANYGYTF.

V usage is TRBV4-3 and J usage is TRBJ2-2; tentative D call: TRBD1 (5 bases). The V and J ends lost 1 base and 3 bases respectively, with 12 bases between them. The CDR3 runs to 16 residues. Germline V lookup: CDR1 LGHNA, CDR2 YSLEER. CDR3 residues: CASSQGDGHYTGELFF. CDR3 sequence (DNA): TGCGCCAGCAGCCAAGGAGACGGACACTACACCGGGGAGCTGTTTTTT.

V is TRBV5-6 and J is TRBJ1-1; D gene uncertain. Trimming cost V 3 bases and J 5 bases, with 11 bases left between them. The CDR3 is 13 amino acids. CDR1 and CDR2 from the germline V gene are SGHDT and YYEEEE. DNA of the CDR3: TGTGCCAGCAGCTCGGACTATATAACTGAAGCTTTCTTT. Protein: CASSSDYITEAFF.

The chain employs TRBV7-6 and TRBJ1-4; D not resolved. CDR3 size: 17 residues. Trimming cost V 0 bases and J 7 bases, with 18 bases left between them. Germline V gene sequence: CDR1 SGHVS, CDR2 FNYEAQ. The CDR3: CASSLAPGSGTGEKLFF. Written as DNA, the CDR3 is TGTGCCAGCAGCTTAGCTCCAGGTTCGGGAACGGGTGAAAAACTGTTTTTT.